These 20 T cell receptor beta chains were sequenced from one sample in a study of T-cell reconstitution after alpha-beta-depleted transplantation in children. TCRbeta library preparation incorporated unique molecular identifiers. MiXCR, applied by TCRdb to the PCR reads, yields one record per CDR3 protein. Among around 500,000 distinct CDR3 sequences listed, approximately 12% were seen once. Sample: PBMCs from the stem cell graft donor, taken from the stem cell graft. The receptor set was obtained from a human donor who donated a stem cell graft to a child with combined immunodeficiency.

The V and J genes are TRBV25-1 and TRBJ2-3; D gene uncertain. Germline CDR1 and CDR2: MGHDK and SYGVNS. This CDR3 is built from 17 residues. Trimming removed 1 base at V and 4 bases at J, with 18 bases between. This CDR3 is CASSELEYRQLPDTQYF. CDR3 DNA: TGTGCCAGCAGTGAATTGGAGTATAGGCAGTTGCCAGATACGCAGTATTTT. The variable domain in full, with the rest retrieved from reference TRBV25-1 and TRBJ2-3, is EADIYQTPRYLVIGTGKKITLECSQTMGHDKMYWYQQDPGMELHLIHYSYGVNSTEKGDLSSESTVSRIRTEHFPLTLESARPSHTSQYLCASSELEYRQLPDTQYFGPGTRLTVL.

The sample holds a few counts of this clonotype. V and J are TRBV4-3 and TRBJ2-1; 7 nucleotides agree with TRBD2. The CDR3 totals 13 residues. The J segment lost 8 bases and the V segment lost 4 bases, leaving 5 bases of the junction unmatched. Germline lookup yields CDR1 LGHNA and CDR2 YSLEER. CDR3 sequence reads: CASSPGLDDEQFF. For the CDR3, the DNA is TGCGCCAGCAGCCCCGGACTAGACGATGAGCAGTTCTTC.

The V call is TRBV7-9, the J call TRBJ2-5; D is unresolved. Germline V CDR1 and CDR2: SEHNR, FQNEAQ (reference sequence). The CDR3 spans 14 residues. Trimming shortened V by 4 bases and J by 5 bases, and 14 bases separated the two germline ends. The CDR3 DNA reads TGTGCCAGCAGCTCAAGGACCGTCCGGGAGACCCAGTACTTC. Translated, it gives CASSSRTVRETQYF.

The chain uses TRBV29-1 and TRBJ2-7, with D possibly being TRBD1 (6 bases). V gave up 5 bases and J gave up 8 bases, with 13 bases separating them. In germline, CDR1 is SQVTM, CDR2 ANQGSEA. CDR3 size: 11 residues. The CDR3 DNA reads TGCAGCGTTAGACCAGGGGAGAAGCAGTACTTC. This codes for CSVRPGEKQYF.

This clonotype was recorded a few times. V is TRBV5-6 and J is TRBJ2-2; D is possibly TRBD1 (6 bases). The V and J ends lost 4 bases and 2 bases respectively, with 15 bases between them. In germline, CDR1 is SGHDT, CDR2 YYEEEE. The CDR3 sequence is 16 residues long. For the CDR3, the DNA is TGTGCCAGCAGCCATGGGACACAACTCAACACCGGGGAGCTGTTTTTT. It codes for CASSHGTQLNTGELFF.

The CDR3 reads CASSESDSYNSPLHF. CDR3 sequence (DNA): TGTGCCAGCAGTGAATCAGACTCCTATAATTCACCCCTCCACTTT. V and J are TRBV25-1 and TRBJ1-6; no clear D. This CDR3 contains 15 residues. Trimming took off 1 base at V and 0 bases at J, with 4 bases between the two ends. CDR1 is MGHDK and CDR2 is SYGVNS in the germline V gene.

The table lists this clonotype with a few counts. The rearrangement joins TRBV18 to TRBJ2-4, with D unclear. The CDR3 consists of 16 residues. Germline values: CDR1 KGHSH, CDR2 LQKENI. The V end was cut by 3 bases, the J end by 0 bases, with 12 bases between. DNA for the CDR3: TGTGCCAGCTCACCCTTCAGCGCACTAGCCAAAAACATTCAGTACTTC. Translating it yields CASSPFSALAKNIQYF.

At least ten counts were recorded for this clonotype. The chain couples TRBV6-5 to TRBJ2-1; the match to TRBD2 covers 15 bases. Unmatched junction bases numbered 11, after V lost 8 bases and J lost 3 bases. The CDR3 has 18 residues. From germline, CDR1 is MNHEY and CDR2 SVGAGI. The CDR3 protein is CASATGLAGGAVYNEQFF. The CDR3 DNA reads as TGTGCCAGCGCGACGGGACTAGCGGGGGGCGCCGTCTACAATGAGCAGTTCTTC.

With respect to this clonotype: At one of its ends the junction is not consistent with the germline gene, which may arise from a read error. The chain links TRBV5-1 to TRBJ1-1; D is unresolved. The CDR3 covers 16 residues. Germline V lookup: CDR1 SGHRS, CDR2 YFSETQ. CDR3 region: CASSLGRALGNTEPFF. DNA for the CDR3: TGCGCCAGCAGCTTGGGTAGGGCATTAGGGAACACTGAACCTTTCTTT.

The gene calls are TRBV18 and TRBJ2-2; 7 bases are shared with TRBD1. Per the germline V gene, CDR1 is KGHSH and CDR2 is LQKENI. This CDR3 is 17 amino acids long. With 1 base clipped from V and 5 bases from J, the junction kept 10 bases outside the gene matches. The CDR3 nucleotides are TGTGCCAGCTCACCACAGACAGGGTTGGTGATGACCGGGGAGCTGTTTTTT. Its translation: CASSPQTGLVMTGELFF.

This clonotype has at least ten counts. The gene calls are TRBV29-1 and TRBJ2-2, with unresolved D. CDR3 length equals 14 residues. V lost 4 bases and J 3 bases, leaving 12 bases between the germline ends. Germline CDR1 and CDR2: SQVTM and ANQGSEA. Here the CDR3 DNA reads TGCAGCGTTGCGCGAAGCCTAGACACCGGGGAGCTGTTTTTT. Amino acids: CSVARSLDTGELFF.

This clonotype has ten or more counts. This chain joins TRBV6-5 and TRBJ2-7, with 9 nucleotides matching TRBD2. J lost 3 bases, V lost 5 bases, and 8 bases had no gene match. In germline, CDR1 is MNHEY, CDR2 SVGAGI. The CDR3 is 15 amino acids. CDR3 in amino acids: CASSSRERGDYEQYF. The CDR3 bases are TGTGCCAGCAGTAGCCGGGAGCGGGGGGACTACGAGCAGTACTTC.

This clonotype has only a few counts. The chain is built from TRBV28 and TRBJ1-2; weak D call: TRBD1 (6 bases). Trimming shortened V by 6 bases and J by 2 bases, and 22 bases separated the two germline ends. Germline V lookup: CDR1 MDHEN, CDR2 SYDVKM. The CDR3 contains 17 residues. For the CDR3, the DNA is TGTGCCAGCAGACTTCTGGGCTGGACAGCTTTGAACTATGGCTACACCTTC. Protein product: CASRLLGWTALNYGYTF.

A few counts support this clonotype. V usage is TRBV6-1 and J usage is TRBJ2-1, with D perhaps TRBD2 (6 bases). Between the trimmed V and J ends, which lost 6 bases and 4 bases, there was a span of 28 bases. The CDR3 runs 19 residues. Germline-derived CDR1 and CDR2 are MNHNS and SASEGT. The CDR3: CASSPKMSRLDREYNEQFF. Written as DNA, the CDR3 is TGTGCCAGCAGCCCCAAAATGAGTAGGCTAGATCGGGAGTACAATGAGCAGTTCTTC.

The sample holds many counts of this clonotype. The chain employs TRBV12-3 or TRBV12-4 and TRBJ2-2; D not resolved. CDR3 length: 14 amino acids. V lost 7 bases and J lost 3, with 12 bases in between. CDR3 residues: CASTPTADTGELFF. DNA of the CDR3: TGTGCCAGCACCCCAACCGCGGACACCGGGGAGCTGTTTTTT.

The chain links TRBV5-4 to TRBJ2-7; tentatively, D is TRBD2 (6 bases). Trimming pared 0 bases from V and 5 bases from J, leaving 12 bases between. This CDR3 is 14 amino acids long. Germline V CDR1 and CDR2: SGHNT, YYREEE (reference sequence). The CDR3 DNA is TGTGCCAGCAGCTTGGCGGGGGTCGAGGACGAGCAGTACTTC. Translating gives CASSLAGVEDEQYF.

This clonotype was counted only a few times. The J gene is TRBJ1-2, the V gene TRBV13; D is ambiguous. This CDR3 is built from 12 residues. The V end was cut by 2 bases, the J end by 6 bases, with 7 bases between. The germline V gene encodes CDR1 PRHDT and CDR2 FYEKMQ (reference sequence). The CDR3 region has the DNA TGTGCCAGCAGCTTACAAATTGATGGCTACACCTTC. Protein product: CASSLQIDGYTF.

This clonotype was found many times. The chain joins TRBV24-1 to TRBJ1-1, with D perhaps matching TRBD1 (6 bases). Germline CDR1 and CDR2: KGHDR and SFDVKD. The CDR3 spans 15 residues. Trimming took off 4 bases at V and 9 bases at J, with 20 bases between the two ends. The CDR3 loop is CATSDSDPSGGQAFF. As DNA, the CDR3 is TGTGCCACCAGTGACTCGGATCCCTCGGGGGGGCAAGCTTTCTTT.

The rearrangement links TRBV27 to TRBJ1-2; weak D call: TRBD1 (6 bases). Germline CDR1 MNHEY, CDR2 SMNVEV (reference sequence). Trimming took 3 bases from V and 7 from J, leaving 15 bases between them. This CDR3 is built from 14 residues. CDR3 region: CASSFSVRGIGYTF. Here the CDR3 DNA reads TGTGCCAGCAGTTTCTCGGTTAGGGGGATTGGCTACACCTTC.

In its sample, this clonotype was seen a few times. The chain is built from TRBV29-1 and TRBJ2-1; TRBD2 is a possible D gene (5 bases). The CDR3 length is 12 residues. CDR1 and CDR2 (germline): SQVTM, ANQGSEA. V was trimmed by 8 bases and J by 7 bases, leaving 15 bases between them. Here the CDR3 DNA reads TGCAGCATGAAAGGACTGGGGAATGAGCAGTTCTTC. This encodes CSMKGLGNEQFF.